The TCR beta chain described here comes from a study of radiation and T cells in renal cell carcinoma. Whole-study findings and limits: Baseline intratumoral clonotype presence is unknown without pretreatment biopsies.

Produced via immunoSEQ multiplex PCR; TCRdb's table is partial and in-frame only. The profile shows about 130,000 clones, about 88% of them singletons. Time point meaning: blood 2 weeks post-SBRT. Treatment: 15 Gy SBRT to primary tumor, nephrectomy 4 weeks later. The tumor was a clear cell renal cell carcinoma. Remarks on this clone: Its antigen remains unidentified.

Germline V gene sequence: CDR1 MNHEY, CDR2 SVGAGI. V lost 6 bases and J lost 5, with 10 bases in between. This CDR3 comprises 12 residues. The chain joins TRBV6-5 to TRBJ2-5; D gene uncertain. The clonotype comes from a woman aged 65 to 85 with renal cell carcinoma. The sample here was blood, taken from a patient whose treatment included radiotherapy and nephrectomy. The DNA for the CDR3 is TGTGCCAGCAGCCGCGTTGGGGAGACCCAGTACTTC. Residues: CASSRVGETQYF.